The 16 T cell receptor beta chains below all came from one sample that was sequenced in a study of blood T cell repertoires in COVID-19. Only in-frame clones appear in the TCRdb table, and some are missing; sequencing was by immunoSEQ multiplex PCR. The sample contains under 45,000 clones, 87% of which appear only once. The sequenced sample was peripheral blood. Every receptor here comes from a man aged 60 to 75 with acute or convalescent COVID-19.

This chain connects TRBV30 to TRBJ1-1; D is possibly TRBD1 (6 bases). Trimming took off 4 bases at V and 5 bases at J, with 14 bases between the two ends. This CDR3 has 13 residues. Germline V gene data show CDR1 as GTSNPN and CDR2 as SVGIG (reference sequence). CDR3 sequence reads: CAWISGGRTEAFF. CDR3 sequence (DNA): TGTGCCTGGATATCGGGGGGCCGGACTGAAGCTTTCTTT. Full variable domain (outside the CDR3, taken from reference TRBV30 and TRBJ1-1): SQTIHQWPATLVQPVGSPLSLECTVEGTSNPNLYWYRQAAGRGLQLLFYSVGIGQISSEVPQNLSASRPQDRQFILSSKKLLLSDSGFYLCAWISGGRTEAFFGQGTRLTVV.

The chain employs TRBV2 and TRBJ2-5; TRBD1 aligns across 8 bases. The junction had 6 bases not matched to a gene; V was cut back by 5 bases and J by 4 bases. Germline-derived CDR1 and CDR2 are SNHLY and FYNNEI. The CDR3 has 14 residues. Here the CDR3 DNA reads TGTGCCAGCAGTACAAACACAGGGGGAGAGACCCAGTACTTC. Encoded protein: CASSTNTGGETQYF.

As concerns this clone: A junction boundary mismatches the germline segment, possibly from a read error. The chain combines TRBV2 with TRBJ2-1; 10 nucleotides agree with TRBD2. The CDR3 has 12 residues. From germline, CDR1 is SNHLY and CDR2 FYNNEI. The CDR3 region is CASSEAGGEQFF. The CDR3 DNA is TGTGCCAGCAGCGAAGCGGGGGGGGAGCAGTTCTTC.

V usage is TRBV24-1 and J usage is TRBJ2-2; 7 nucleotides line up with TRBD1. J lost 5 bases, V lost 7 bases, and 6 bases had no gene match. Germline assignment: CDR1 KGHDR and CDR2 SFDVKD. CDR3 length: 14 residues. In nucleotides, the CDR3 is TGTGCCACCAGCCCGGGACAGAAAACCGGGGAGCTGTTTTTT. As protein: CATSPGQKTGELFF.

The chain has TRBV9 and TRBJ2-2; D might be TRBD2 (5 bases). Trimming cost V 3 bases and J 6 bases, with 12 bases left between them. CDR3 length: 14 amino acids. Germline CDR1 is SGDLS and CDR2 is YYNGEE. The CDR3 DNA reads TGTGCCAGCAGCGAGGAATCCGGGGCCGGGGAGCTGTTTTTT. Translating gives CASSEESGAGELFF.

The V and J genes are TRBV3-1 (or the pseudogene TRBV3-2) and TRBJ1-2; 7 nucleotides align to TRBD1. The ends lost 5 bases at V and 4 bases at J; junction bases unmatched: 7. This CDR3 is 14 amino acids long. Germline CDR1 is LGHDT and CDR2 is YNNKEL (reference sequence). The CDR3 DNA sequence: TGTGCCAGCAGCTACTTACAGGGGTCCTATGGCTACACCTTC. As protein: CASSYLQGSYGYTF.

The V and J genes are TRBV6-2 or TRBV6-3 and TRBJ1-6; D might be TRBD1 (5 bases). This CDR3 is 15 amino acids long. Trimming cost V 0 bases and J 7 bases, with 10 bases left between them. From germline, CDR1 is MNHEY and CDR2 SVGEGT. The CDR3, as DNA: TGTGCCAGCAGTTACTCGCGGGGGAACAATTCACCCCTCCACTTT. It encodes CASSYSRGNNSPLHF.

This sequence joins TRBV7-8 and TRBJ1-6; possibly TRBD1 for D (5 bases). In germline, CDR1 is SGHVS, CDR2 FQNEAQ. The V and J ends lost 5 bases and 5 bases respectively, with 10 bases between them. The CDR3 length is 14 residues. The CDR3 sequence: CASSPDTDNSPLHF. In DNA form, the CDR3 reads TGTGCCAGCAGCCCGGACACAGATAATTCACCCCTCCACTTT.

The V call is TRBV15, the J call TRBJ2-5; 8 bases line up with TRBD1. From germline, CDR1 is LNHNV and CDR2 YYDKDF (reference sequence). The CDR3 consists of 15 residues. The ends lost 5 bases at V and 2 bases at J; junction bases unmatched: 7. The CDR3 spells CATSDDRGGQETQYF. DNA for the CDR3: TGTGCCACCAGCGATGACAGGGGAGGACAAGAGACCCAGTACTTC.

This chain uses TRBV6-6 with TRBJ1-1, with D possibly TRBD1 on 5 matching bases. The CDR3 has 13 residues. The V and J ends lost 8 bases and 0 bases respectively, with 10 bases between them. Germline values: CDR1 MNHNY, CDR2 SVGAGI (reference sequence). The CDR3 bases are TGTGCCAGCGGGGGGAATCTGAACACTGAAGCTTTCTTT. It is translated as CASGGNLNTEAFF.

The chain combines TRBV30 with TRBJ1-3, with a possible D match to TRBD1 (5 bases). From germline, CDR1 is GTSNPN and CDR2 SVGIG (reference sequence). The CDR3 totals 16 residues. The V end was cut by 1 base, the J end by 0 bases, with 13 bases between. The CDR3 DNA follows: TGTGCCTGGAGTGGGGGGGGACCAGCCTCTGGAAACACCATATATTTT. It codes for CAWSGGGPASGNTIYF. Full variable domain (rest looked up from reference TRBV30 and TRBJ1-3): SQTIHQWPATLVQPVGSPLSLECTVEGTSNPNLYWYRQAAGRGLQLLFYSVGIGQISSEVPQNLSASRPQDRQFILSSKKLLLSDSGFYLCAWSGGGPASGNTIYFGEGSWLTVV.

To note about this clone: This sample includes further DNA sequences coding for the same CDR3. The chain employs TRBV27 and TRBJ1-1, with 9 bases matching TRBD1. Unmatched junction bases numbered 8, after V lost 6 bases and J lost 0 bases. The germline V gene has CDR1 MNHEY and CDR2 SMNVEV (reference sequence). The CDR3 is made up of 16 amino acids. The CDR3 nucleotides read TGTGCCAGCAGCCTAGACAGGGGGAGCATGAACACTGAAGCTTTCTTT. It translates to CASSLDRGSMNTEAFF.

The chain recombines TRBV4-3 with TRBJ1-6; the match to TRBD1 covers 7 bases. The CDR3 covers 16 residues. V was clipped by 3 bases and J by 6 bases; unmatched bases: 8. Germline assignment: CDR1 LGHNA and CDR2 YSLEER. CDR3 protein: CASSHNRDSPNSPLHF. DNA of the CDR3: TGCGCCAGCAGCCATAATAGGGACAGCCCTAATTCACCCCTCCACTTT.

The genes are TRBV4-3 and TRBJ1-1, with 9 bases matching TRBD1. Germline-derived CDR1 and CDR2 are LGHNA and YSLEER. Trimming at V came to 3 bases and at J to 3 bases, leaving 8 bases not matched to a gene. The CDR3 contains 16 residues. Here the CDR3 reads CASSQAYRGRDTEAFF. DNA of the CDR3: TGCGCCAGCAGCCAGGCTTACAGGGGGCGCGACACTGAAGCTTTCTTT.

The chain combines TRBV23-1 with TRBJ2-1; D gene uncertain. TRBV23-1 carries the ORF label, with uncertain function. CDR3 length equals 14 residues. V was shortened by 4 bases and J by 5 bases, with 12 bases between the two germline ends. The CDR3 is CASSPPDGDNEQFF. The CDR3 region has the DNA TGCGCCAGCAGTCCCCCCGACGGAGACAATGAGCAGTTCTTC.

The CDR3 spells CASSYMTGINGYTF. The CDR3, as DNA: TGTGCCAGCAGTTACATGACAGGGATAAATGGCTACACCTTC. The V and J genes are TRBV6-5 and TRBJ1-2; the match to TRBD1 covers 7 bases. CDR1 MNHEY and CDR2 SVGAGI come from the germline V gene. V dropped 2 bases and J dropped 6; count of bases not matched to a gene: 6. The CDR3 has 14 residues.